The T cell receptor beta chain under discussion was sequenced for a study of post-analysis software for immune sequencing data. Study in general: Relapsing-remitting, secondary progressive and progressive-relapsing forms made up the multiple sclerosis disease courses. Study-wide points: Same-batch samples co-clustered strongly by F measure. Significantly lower normalized Chao1 diversity was found in patients with multiple sclerosis relative to controls.

TCR beta libraries were prepared from cDNA with unique molecular identifiers. The source material, roughly 0.9 to 11 million T cells, gave rise to 500,000 or so cDNA molecules. Each CDR3 protein gets one entry after TCRdb re-called the PCR reads with MiXCR. The sample contains hundreds of thousands of distinct CDR3 sequences, roughly three fifths of which appear only once. About this clonotype: Its cognate antigen is unknown.

The sequencing sample was made of blood. The TCR sequence derives from a girl aged 2 to 9 with multiple sclerosis.

CDR3 residues: CASSKDELGGQGYATNEKLFF. The CDR3 DNA sequence: TGTGCCAGCAGCAAAGATGAATTAGGGGGACAGGGTTATGCAACTAATGAAAAACTGTTTTTT. The chain is built from TRBV21-1 and TRBJ1-4; the table names TRBD1, a call not compared with the DNA. TRBV21-1 is termed a pseudogene. The length of the CDR3 is 21 residues.